These 14 T cell receptor beta chains originate from one sample sequenced in a study of T cells in Graves' hyperthyroidism and ophthalmopathy. Template material for amplifying TCR beta CDR3 regions consisted of RNA transcripts. When the TCR CDR3 underwent first-round RT-PCR, the HTBI primer set was used. MiXCR, applied by TCRdb to the multiplex PCR reads, yields one record per CDR3 protein. The sample includes approximately 530,000 distinct CDR3 sequences, about a sixth seen only once; the top ten take about 17%. Material for sequencing was blood. These receptors all come from a woman aged 18-35 years with Graves' hyperthyroidism.

This clonotype was observed at least ten times. The chain links TRBV7-8 to TRBJ1-5, with D uncertain. V lost 5 bases, J lost 2 bases, and 16 bases lay in between. The CDR3 totals 16 residues. In germline, CDR1 is SGHVS, CDR2 FQNEAQ. CDR3 DNA sequence: TGTGCCAGCAGCCCGGGGAGGGTTTCTGGCAATCAGCCCCAGCATTTT. Residues: CASSPGRVSGNQPQHF. The variable domain in full, completed from reference TRBV7-8 and TRBJ1-5, reads GAGVSQSPRYKVAKRGQDVALRCDPISGHVSLFWYQQALGQGPEFLTYFQNEAQLDKSGLPSDRFFAERPEGSVSTLKIQRTQQEDSAVYLCASSPGRVSGNQPQHFGDGTRLSIL.

The chain uses TRBV5-1 and TRBJ2-4; the D is unclear. The CDR3 covers 16 residues. V lost 3 bases, J lost 6 bases, and 19 bases lay in between. Germline loops: CDR1 SGHRS, CDR2 YFSETQ. The CDR3 here is CASSSQLGRSRNIQYF. The CDR3, as DNA: TGCGCCAGCAGCTCTCAGCTCGGGCGTTCGAGAAACATTCAGTACTTC.

The gene calls are TRBV3-1 and TRBJ1-6; D is unresolved. Trimming shortened V by 5 bases and J by 10 bases, and 9 bases separated the two germline ends. The CDR3 totals 12 residues. CDR1 and CDR2 (germline): LGHDT, YNNKEL (reference sequence). The CDR3 here is CASSSEESPLHF. In DNA form, the CDR3 reads TGTGCCAGCAGCAGCGAAGAATCACCCCTCCACTTT.

This clonotype was counted at least ten times. The V gene is TRBV2, the J gene TRBJ2-7, with D possibly matching TRBD1 (6 bases). This CDR3 contains 14 residues. The V and J ends lost 2 bases and 2 bases respectively, with 10 bases between them. Germline V gene lookup returns CDR1 SNHLY and CDR2 FYNNEI. The CDR3 protein is CASSETGIPYEQYF. CDR3 nucleotide sequence: TGTGCCAGCAGTGAAACAGGGATACCCTACGAGCAGTACTTC.

A note on this clonotype: Given a much more abundant clone one base away, this may be a read error. J is TRBJ1-5 and V is TRBV3-1, with a weak D call TRBD1 (6 bases). CDR3 size: 14 residues. With 4 bases removed from V and 11 bases from J, the gap between germline ends came to 18 bases. CDR1 and CDR2 from the germline V gene are LGHDT and YNNKEL (reference sequence). CDR3 sequence reads: CASSPGHREQSQHF. In DNA form, the CDR3 reads TGTGCCAGCAGCCCGGGACACCGAGAGCAGTCCCAGCATTTT.

This clonotype was seen many times. The chain is built from TRBV9 and TRBJ2-3; D gene unclear. Trimming took off 0 bases at V and 2 bases at J, with 7 bases between the two ends. CDR1 SGDLS and CDR2 YYNGEE come from the germline V gene. The CDR3 spans 14 residues. Here the CDR3 DNA reads TGTGCCAGCAGCGTAGTACAGAACACAGATACGCAGTATTTT. This gives the protein CASSVVQNTDTQYF.

This clonotype occurred many times. The gene calls are TRBV7-2 and TRBJ2-7; no clear D. V was cut by 0 bases and J by 2 bases, with 8 bases left in between. The CDR3 extends over 14 amino acids. CDR1 SGHTA and CDR2 FQGNSA come from the germline V gene. For the CDR3, the DNA is TGTGCCAGCAGCTTAGCTGCGTTCCCCTACGAGCAGTACTTC. Protein sequence: CASSLAAFPYEQYF.

There are many counts of this clonotype. V usage is TRBV30 and J usage is TRBJ1-1; TRBD1 agrees at 7 bases. Germline CDR1 is GTSNPN and CDR2 is SVGIG (reference sequence). The CDR3 runs to 13 residues. J gave up 3 bases and V 0 bases, and 1 base lay outside the gene matches. CDR3 region: CAWSVQGHTEAFF. The DNA for the CDR3 is TGTGCCTGGAGTGTACAGGGGCACACTGAAGCTTTCTTT.

This clonotype was seen many times. This rearrangement joins TRBV12-3 or TRBV12-4 to TRBJ2-4; D not resolved. The ends were cut back, 1 base at V and 0 bases at J, with 7 bases in the middle. This CDR3 has 15 residues. CDR3 sequence reads: CASSLEILAKNIQYF. The CDR3 DNA reads as TGTGCCAGCAGTTTAGAGATCCTAGCCAAAAACATTCAGTACTTC.

This clonotype was seen more than once but under ten times. V and J are TRBV19 and TRBJ2-2; 10 bases are a match to TRBD2. V lost 3 bases to trimming and J lost 4 bases; unmatched junction nucleotides: 8. The CDR3 runs 17 residues. Per germline, CDR1 LNHDA and CDR2 SQIVND (reference sequence). CDR3: CASSIPSGGGPTGELFF. In DNA, the CDR3 is TGTGCCAGTAGTATCCCGAGCGGGGGGGGACCCACCGGGGAGCTGTTTTTT.

The chain employs TRBV2 and TRBJ2-5; TRBD1 matches 9 bases. Trimming took 8 bases from V and 4 from J; bases not matched to a gene: 11. Germline lookup yields CDR1 SNHLY and CDR2 FYNNEI. The CDR3 contains 15 residues. CDR3 sequence: CASAKNLGQGETQYF. In DNA form, the CDR3 reads TGTGCCAGCGCTAAGAACCTGGGACAGGGAGAGACCCAGTACTTC.

Details on this clonotype: A single base separates this from a much larger clone, so it may be a read error. This rearrangement joins TRBV10-3 to TRBJ2-5; D gene unclear. This CDR3 region has 13 residues. Trimming took off 0 bases at V and 1 base at J, with 3 bases between the two ends. CDR1 is ENHRY and CDR2 is SYGVKD in the germline V gene. The CDR3: CAISESAQETQYF. In DNA form, the CDR3 reads TGTGCCATCAGTGAGTCGGCCCAAGAGACCCAGTACTTC.

The chain uses TRBV24-1 and TRBJ2-2; D is possibly TRBD1 or TRBD2 (6 bases each). The CDR3 is made up of 19 amino acids. Germline-derived CDR1 and CDR2 are KGHDR and SFDVKD. V was trimmed by 0 bases and J by 5 bases, leaving 21 bases between them. The CDR3 reads CATSDLDTGPVRGTGELFF. The CDR3 bases are TGTGCCACCAGTGATTTGGATACAGGGCCAGTTCGGGGGACCGGGGAGCTGTTTTTT.

At least ten counts were recorded for this clonotype. The CDR3 region is CASKGAGSGDQPQHF. The CDR3 nucleotides are TGTGCCAGCAAGGGCGCAGGGAGTGGCGATCAGCCCCAGCATTTT. The rearrangement links TRBV2 to TRBJ1-5, with D possibly matching TRBD1 (5 bases). The CDR3 contains 15 residues. The germline CDR1 and CDR2 sequences are SNHLY and FYNNEI. The V end lost 7 bases, the J end lost 5 bases, and 18 bases lay between the germline ends.